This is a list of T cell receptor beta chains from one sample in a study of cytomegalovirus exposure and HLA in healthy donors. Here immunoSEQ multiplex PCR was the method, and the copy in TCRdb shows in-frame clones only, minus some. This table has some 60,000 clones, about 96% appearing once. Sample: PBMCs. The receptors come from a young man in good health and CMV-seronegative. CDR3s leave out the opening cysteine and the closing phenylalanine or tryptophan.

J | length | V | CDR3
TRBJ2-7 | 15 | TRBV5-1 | ASSLAERAGGLGEQY
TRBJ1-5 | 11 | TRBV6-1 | VSRQGRNQPQH
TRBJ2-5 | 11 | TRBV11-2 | ASSFWEGETQY
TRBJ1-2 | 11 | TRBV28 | ASSALGLYGYT
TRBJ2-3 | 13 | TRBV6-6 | ASSSTGHGGDTQY
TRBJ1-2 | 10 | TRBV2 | ATQGVHYGYT
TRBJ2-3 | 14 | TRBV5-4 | ASSLFQGAYTDTQY
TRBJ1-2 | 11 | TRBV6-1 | ASSEDRGYGYT
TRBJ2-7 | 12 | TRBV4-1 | ASSRGQGAYEQY
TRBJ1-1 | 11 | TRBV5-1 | ASSPQGPTEAF
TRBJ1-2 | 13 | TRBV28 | ASSPGTGVQYGYT
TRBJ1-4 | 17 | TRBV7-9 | ASSSNRDRSEATNEKLF
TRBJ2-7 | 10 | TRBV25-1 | ASSAYSNEQY
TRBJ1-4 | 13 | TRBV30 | AWSVQGTRNEKLF
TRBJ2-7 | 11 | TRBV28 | ATFSTSRYEQY
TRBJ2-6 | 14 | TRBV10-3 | AISESRERGANVLT
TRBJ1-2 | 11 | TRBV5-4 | ASSIGGTTGYT
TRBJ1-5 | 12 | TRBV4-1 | ASSQFSSNQPQH
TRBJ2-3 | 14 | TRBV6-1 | ASSEWAGGRVDTQY
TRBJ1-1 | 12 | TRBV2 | AILKGDGYTEAF
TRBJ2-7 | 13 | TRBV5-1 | ASSTTGTVNYEQY
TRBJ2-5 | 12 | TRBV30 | AWSEGTSLGDQY
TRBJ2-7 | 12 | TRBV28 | ASRYGQAVYEQY
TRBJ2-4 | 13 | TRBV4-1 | ASSPGQGAGDIQY
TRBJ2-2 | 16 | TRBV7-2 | ASSSPNRAGGPLGELF
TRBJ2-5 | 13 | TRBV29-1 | SVEDYRDRKETQY
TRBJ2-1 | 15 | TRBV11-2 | ASSFRREGSSYNEQF
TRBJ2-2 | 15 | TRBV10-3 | AISESGQGRGTGELF
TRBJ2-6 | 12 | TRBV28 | ASRLGLGANVLT
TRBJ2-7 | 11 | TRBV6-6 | ASSPGLAVEQY
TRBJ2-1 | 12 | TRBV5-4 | ASSSSDSPNEQF
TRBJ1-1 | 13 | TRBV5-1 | ASSLAHSKNTEAF
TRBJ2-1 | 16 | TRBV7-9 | ASSLSRGSTRGYNEQF
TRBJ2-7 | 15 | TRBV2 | ASSGQGLGETTYEQY
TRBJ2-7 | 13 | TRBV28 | ASSSPRDSPYEQY
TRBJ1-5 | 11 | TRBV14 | ASSASRNQPQH
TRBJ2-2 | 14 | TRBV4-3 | ASSQGGLAISGELF
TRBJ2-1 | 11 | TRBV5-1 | ASSFKLYNEQF
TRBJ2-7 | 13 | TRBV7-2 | ASSLGAGTDYEQY
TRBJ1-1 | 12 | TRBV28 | ASSSPSMNTEAF
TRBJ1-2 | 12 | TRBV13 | ASSSTGGAGGYT
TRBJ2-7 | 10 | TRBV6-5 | ASSPLPHEQY
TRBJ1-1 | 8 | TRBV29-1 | SAVRSEAF
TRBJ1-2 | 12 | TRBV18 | ASSPPNRAGGYT
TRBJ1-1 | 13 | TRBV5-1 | ASSPDRGMRTEAF
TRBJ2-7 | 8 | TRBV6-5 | ASGLREQY
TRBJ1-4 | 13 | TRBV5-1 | ASSPKTGSGEKLF
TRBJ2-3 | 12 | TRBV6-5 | ATTWQGGSDTQY
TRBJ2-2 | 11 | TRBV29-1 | SVEKGDTGELF
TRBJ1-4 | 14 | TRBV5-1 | ASSSNGQGAGEKLF
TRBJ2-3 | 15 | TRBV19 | ASSPTSGRGGTDTQY
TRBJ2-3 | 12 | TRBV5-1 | ASSFGGTADTQY
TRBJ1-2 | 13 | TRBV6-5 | ASSQYRERAYGYT
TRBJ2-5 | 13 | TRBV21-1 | ASSKSREAAETQY
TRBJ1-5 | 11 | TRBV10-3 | AIGHTGNQPQH
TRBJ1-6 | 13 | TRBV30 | AWSGVGGHNSPLH
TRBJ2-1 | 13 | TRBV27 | ASSLTSGTLNEQF
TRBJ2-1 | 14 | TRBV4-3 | ASSGTASGSYNEQF
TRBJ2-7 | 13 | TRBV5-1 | ASSLGGAATYEQY
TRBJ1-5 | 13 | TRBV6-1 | ASRYRDRGFLPQH